One and the same sample provided the 22 T cell receptor beta chains below, sequenced in a study of T cells in Graves' hyperthyroidism and ophthalmopathy. TCR beta CDR3 regions were amplified from RNA transcripts. TCR CDR3 regions were first amplified by RT-PCR with HTBI primers. MiXCR, applied by TCRdb to the multiplex PCR reads, yields one record per CDR3 protein. The sample records a few hundred thousand distinct CDR3 sequences, more than 14% being singletons. The sample comprised blood. These receptors were taken from a woman aged 35 to 49 with Graves' hyperthyroidism that later progressed to Graves' ophthalmopathy.

A word on this clonotype: The junction shows a germline mismatch at one end, possibly a read error. The rearrangement uses TRBV7-3 and TRBJ2-1; D uncertain. Germline V gene lookup returns CDR1 SGHTA and CDR2 FQGTGA. The CDR3 spans 15 residues. Written as DNA, the CDR3 is TGTGCCAGCAGCTTTGGCGGTAGCTCCTACAATGAGCAGCTCTTC. Protein: CASSFGGSSYNEQLF.

This clonotype was observed many times. The CDR3 DNA follows: TGCAGTGCTACGCTCCAGCTTTTTAATGAGCAGTTCTTC. This encodes CSATLQLFNEQFF. The genes are TRBV20-1 and TRBJ2-1; D remains unclear. V dropped 4 bases and J dropped 7 bases, with 14 bases sitting between them. The CDR3 sequence is 13 residues long. Germline V gene sequence: CDR1 DFQATT, CDR2 SNEGSKA (reference sequence).

This clonotype was recorded a few times. The final CDR3 position lacks the conserved phenylalanine or tryptophan, pointing to a likely read error. The chain couples TRBV7-9 to TRBJ2-1; D is unclear. Germline loops: CDR1 SEHNR, CDR2 FQNEAQ (reference sequence). CDR3 length: 14 residues. The ends were cut back, 0 bases at V and 7 bases at J, with 10 bases in the middle. The CDR3 sequence: CASSLAMGSNEQFL. DNA for the CDR3: TGTGCCAGCAGCTTAGCTATGGGAAGTAATGAGCAGTTCCTC.

In this sample, this clonotype turned up many times. This rearrangement joins TRBV29-1 to TRBJ2-7; D is undetermined. This CDR3 spans 12 amino acids. Deletions cut 4 bases from V and 5 bases from J, with 12 bases between. Germline V lookup: CDR1 SQVTM, CDR2 ANQGSEA. Here the CDR3 DNA reads TGCAGCGTTGGGACCACAGTCCACGAGCAGTACTTC. Translated: CSVGTTVHEQYF.

In this sample, this clonotype turned up many times. The V gene is TRBV19, the J gene TRBJ1-1; the D gene is possibly TRBD1 (5 bases). The germline CDR1 and CDR2 sequences are LNHDA and SQIVND (reference sequence). This CDR3 spans 14 amino acids. V was pared by 2 bases and J by 0 bases, with 7 bases between. Here the CDR3 DNA reads TGTGCCAGTAGTATACAGGGCATGAACACTGAAGCTTTCTTT. This encodes CASSIQGMNTEAFF. Variable domain in full (rest from reference TRBV19 and TRBJ1-1): DGGITQSPKYLFRKEGQNVTLSCEQNLNHDAMYWYRQDPGQGLRLIYYSQIVNDFQKGDIAEGYSVSREKKESFPLTVTSAQKNPTAFYLCASSIQGMNTEAFFGQGTRLTVV.

This clonotype occurred many times. J is TRBJ2-1 and V is TRBV20-1; 7 nucleotides match TRBD1. Germline V gene lookup returns CDR1 DFQATT and CDR2 SNEGSKA (reference sequence). The CDR3 is made up of 15 amino acids. The V gene end was trimmed by 7 bases and the J gene end by 5 bases; junction bases not matched to a gene: 14. The DNA of the CDR3 is TGCAGTGTATTCCGACCCGGGACAGCAAACAATGAGCAGTTCTTC. The encoded protein is CSVFRPGTANNEQFF.

This clonotype was detected ten times or more. This rearrangement joins TRBV28 to TRBJ2-1; TRBD2 might be the D (6 bases). The CDR3 length is 15 residues. CDR1 and CDR2 from the germline V gene are MDHEN and SYDVKM. The V end lost 6 bases, the J end lost 5 bases, and 17 bases lay between the germline ends. In nucleotides, the CDR3 is TGTGCCAGCAGGCATGGGACGGGGGATCACAATGAGCAGTTCTTC. The encoded protein is CASRHGTGDHNEQFF.

This clonotype was counted many times. The gene calls are TRBV2 and TRBJ2-1, with TRBD1 matching over 10 bases. CDR1 is SNHLY, CDR2 FYNNEI, per germline. The J segment lost 5 bases and the V segment lost 2 bases, leaving 9 bases of the junction unmatched. The CDR3 covers 17 residues. The CDR3 sequence: CASSEYVWGQGNNEQFF. CDR3 DNA sequence: TGTGCCAGCAGTGAATACGTGTGGGGACAGGGGAACAATGAGCAGTTCTTC.

This clonotype was seen many times. The rearrangement uses TRBV24-1 and TRBJ2-3; 7 positions agree with TRBD1. CDR1 is KGHDR, CDR2 SFDVKD, per germline. With 3 bases clipped from V and 6 bases from J, the junction kept 8 bases outside the gene matches. This CDR3 comprises 15 residues. The CDR3 nucleotides are TGTGCCACCAGTGATGGGACAGCTTTTGGGGATACGCAGTATTTT. Translation: CATSDGTAFGDTQYF.

At least ten counts were recorded for this clonotype. V is TRBV28 and J is TRBJ2-5; no clear D gene. With 6 bases removed from V and 4 bases from J, the gap between germline ends came to 12 bases. CDR3 length equals 13 residues. The V gene's germline CDR1 is MDHEN and CDR2 SYDVKM. CDR3 nucleotides: TGTGCCAGCAGGAGACTCGAGCGAGAGACCCAGTACTTC. This codes for CASRRLERETQYF.

This clonotype was detected only a few times. An end of the junction does not agree with germline; a read error may underlie this. The rearrangement links TRBV10-3 to TRBJ1-5; possible D gene TRBD1, 5 bases. The germline V gene has CDR1 ENHRY and CDR2 SYGVKD. The CDR3 loop spans 13 amino acids. The CDR3 loop is CAIGAGSNQPRHF. DNA for the CDR3: TGTGCCATCGGTGCAGGGTCCAATCAGCCCCGGCATTTT.

As concerns this clonotype: One base away lies a much larger clone, so this may be a sequencing read error. Since no conserved phenylalanine or tryptophan closes the CDR3, a read error is the likely cause. The rearrangement uses TRBV20-1 and TRBJ2-7, with 7 bases that match TRBD2. Unmatched junction bases numbered 9, after V lost 6 bases and J lost 4 bases. From germline, CDR1 is DFQATT and CDR2 SNEGSKA (reference sequence). There are 13 residues in the CDR3. CDR3 residues: CSAFGTTQYEQYL. The CDR3 region has the DNA TGCAGTGCGTTCGGGACTACCCAATACGAGCAGTACTTA.

There are many counts of this clonotype. The chain uses TRBV7-3 and TRBJ2-2, with D possibly being TRBD2 (6 bases). The ends were cut back, 2 bases at V and 4 bases at J, with 11 bases in the middle. The germline V gene encodes CDR1 SGHTA and CDR2 FQGTGA. This CDR3 comprises 15 residues. The CDR3 nucleotides read TGTGCCAGCAGCTTACAGGGAGCGGGCACCGGGGAGCTGTTTTTT. It encodes CASSLQGAGTGELFF.

This clonotype was seen repeatedly, ten times or more. This chain links TRBV5-1 with TRBJ1-5; D gene ambiguous. This CDR3 contains 15 residues. V was trimmed by 0 bases and J by 0 bases, leaving 7 bases between them. The V gene's germline CDR1 is SGHRS and CDR2 YFSETQ. Here the CDR3 DNA reads TGCGCCAGCAGCTTGGGACAACATAGCAATCAGCCCCAGCATTTT. Protein sequence: CASSLGQHSNQPQHF.

This clonotype was counted ten times or more. DNA of the CDR3: TGTGCCAGCAGCTCTCCACCAAATCCCCTGCTAGAAGCTTTCTTT. It codes for CASSSPPNPLLEAFF. The chain is built from TRBV28 and TRBJ1-1; unclear D gene. CDR3 size: 15 residues. Trimming stripped 6 bases from V and 8 bases from J, with 22 bases between. Germline V gene data show CDR1 as MDHEN and CDR2 as SYDVKM.

This clonotype was seen repeatedly, ten times or more. V and J are TRBV27 and TRBJ2-3; the match to TRBD2 covers 11 bases. This CDR3 has 15 amino acids. Germline V gene data show CDR1 as MNHEY and CDR2 as SMNVEV (reference sequence). After removal of 6 bases from V and 4 bases from J, the junction contained 6 bases not matched to a gene. The CDR3 protein is CASSRTSGFADTQYF. CDR3 sequence (DNA): TGTGCCAGCAGCCGGACTAGCGGGTTCGCAGATACGCAGTATTTT.

V and J are TRBV2 and TRBJ1-2, with D possibly TRBD1 on 5 matching bases. The CDR3 runs to 12 residues. Per the germline V gene, CDR1 is SNHLY and CDR2 is FYNNEI. Trimming removed 7 bases at V and 4 bases at J, with 10 bases between. CDR3 amino acids: CASIQGGYGYTF. The CDR3 bases are TGTGCCAGCATTCAGGGCGGCTATGGCTACACCTTC.

In this sample, this clonotype turned up many times. The chain has TRBV5-1 and TRBJ2-1; weak D call: TRBD1 (5 bases). Germline V CDR1 and CDR2: SGHRS, YFSETQ. Trimming removed 3 bases at V and 6 bases at J, with 10 bases between. This CDR3 has 13 amino acids. In nucleotides, the CDR3 is TGCGCCAGCAGCTCAGGGTCTTTCAATGAGCAGTTCTTC. This encodes CASSSGSFNEQFF. The entire variable domain, with the rest obtained from reference TRBV5-1 and TRBJ2-1, is as follows: KAGVTQTPRYLIKTRGQQVTLSCSPISGHRSVSWYQQTPGQGLQFLFEYFSETQRNKGNFPGRFSGRQFSNSRSEMNVSTLELGDSALYLCASSSGSFNEQFFGPGTRLTVL.

This clonotype was recorded at least ten times. The chain links TRBV29-1 to TRBJ2-7; TRBD1 or TRBD2 may be the D gene (5 bases each). V was trimmed by 6 bases and J by 4 bases, leaving 10 bases between them. Germline V lookup: CDR1 SQVTM, CDR2 ANQGSEA. The CDR3 covers 11 residues. The CDR3: CSVGRGYEQYF. The CDR3 bases are TGCAGCGTGGGACGGGGTTACGAGCAGTACTTC.

The chain combines TRBV9 with TRBJ2-7; D may be TRBD1 (5 bases). Looked up from germline, CDR1 is SGDLS and CDR2 is YYNGEE. This CDR3 has 14 amino acids. Trimming removed 3 bases from V and 3 bases from J, with 13 bases in between. The DNA for the CDR3 is TGTGCCAGCAGCGAGGGGAAGGGTAACTACGAGCAGTACTTC. Its translation is CASSEGKGNYEQYF.

The table lists this clonotype with a few counts. Because the CDR3's place on the DNA is in doubt, the DNA is left out and the CDR3 is given as listed by TCRdb. This sequence joins TRBV11-2 and TRBJ1-3; TRBD1, the table's D call, lacks a check against the DNA. Germline lookup yields CDR1 SGHAT and CDR2 FQNNGV. The CDR3 adds up to 18 amino acids, both ends counted. The CDR3 loop reads CASSSYFGPGPSGNTIYF.

This clonotype has at least ten counts. This chain links TRBV28 with TRBJ1-1, with D perhaps matching TRBD1 (6 bases). The CDR3 is 14 residues long. V was cut by 3 bases and J by 0 bases, with 8 bases left in between. Germline V lookup: CDR1 MDHEN, CDR2 SYDVKM. The CDR3 is CASSFAGVNTEAFF. The DNA of the CDR3 is TGTGCCAGCAGTTTCGCAGGGGTGAACACTGAAGCTTTCTTT.